What follows are 18 T cell receptor beta chains derived from one specimen sequenced in a study of regulatory T cells in long-lasting Graves disease. The time point denotes: newly diagnosed GD, antithyroid drugs for less than 3 months. Scientists built the TCR library using RNA that was extracted from PBMCs. Building the TCR beta libraries relied on iRepertoire HTBI primers, and CDR3 regions underwent Arm-PCR. Using its own MiXCR run on the multiplex PCR reads, TCRdb lists one record per CDR3 protein. Among about 560,000 distinct CDR3 sequences listed, about 16% were seen once. This sample also appeared in a second study, on T cells in Graves' hyperthyroidism and ophthalmopathy.

The sequenced sample was peripheral blood mononuclear cells (PBMCs), obtained at new diagnosis, from a patient treated with antithyroid drugs. All receptors derive from a man aged 18 to 29 with Graves disease.

The chain couples TRBV25-1 to TRBJ1-1; D is unresolved. Germline V gives CDR1 MGHDK, CDR2 SYGVNS. V lost 0 bases and J lost 8, with 4 bases in between. The CDR3 covers 11 residues. CDR3 protein: CASSEYSEAFF. The CDR3 DNA sequence: TGTGCCAGCAGTGAATATTCGGAAGCTTTCTTT.

At least ten counts were recorded for this clonotype. The rearrangement links TRBV27 to TRBJ2-1, with 13 bases that match TRBD2. CDR3 length: 15 amino acids. Germline assignment: CDR1 MNHEY and CDR2 SMNVEV (reference sequence). The trim removed 6 bases at V and 8 bases at J, leaving 7 bases unmatched. The CDR3 spells CASRFGTSGNYEQFF. DNA for the CDR3: TGTGCCAGCAGATTTGGGACTAGCGGGAACTATGAGCAGTTCTTC.

The CDR3 bases are TGTGCCAGCGGGCCCGGGACAGGGGGCCCCGGGGAGCTGTTTTTT. Translation gives CASGPGTGGPGELFF. V gene TRBV6-4 combines with J gene TRBJ2-2; 12 nucleotides match TRBD1. V was clipped by 8 bases and J by 6 bases; unmatched bases: 7. Germline V CDR1 and CDR2: MRHNA, SNTAGT. The CDR3 has 15 residues.

V gene TRBV7-2 combines with J gene TRBJ2-3; 9 positions agree with TRBD2. Germline trimming cut 5 bases from V and 4 bases from J; bases unmatched to any gene: 10. This CDR3 is 16 amino acids long. The germline gives CDR1 SGHTA, CDR2 FQGNSA. CDR3: CASSGGTAGGPDTQYF. CDR3 in DNA: TGTGCCAGCAGCGGGGGGACAGCGGGGGGTCCAGATACGCAGTATTTT.

There are many counts of this clonotype. The chain combines TRBV2 with TRBJ2-7, with 10 bases aligning to TRBD1. This CDR3 has 15 residues. Per germline, CDR1 SNHLY and CDR2 FYNNEI. Trimming at V came to 2 bases and at J to 4 bases, leaving 5 bases not matched to a gene. The CDR3 DNA sequence: TGTGCCAGCAGTGAAAATGGACAGGGGGTTTACGAGCAGTACTTC. Translated: CASSENGQGVYEQYF.

The sample holds many counts of this clonotype. The chain is built from TRBV20-1 and TRBJ2-3, with 8 bases aligning to TRBD2. The CDR3 loop spans 15 amino acids. With V trimmed by 6 bases and J by 6 bases, 14 bases remained unmatched. Germline CDR1 is DFQATT and CDR2 is SNEGSKA (reference sequence). The CDR3 coding sequence is TGCAGTGCGGACGGACTAAGGCGGGGGGCGGATACGCAGTATTTT. Encoded protein: CSADGLRRGADTQYF.

The chain combines TRBV29-1 with TRBJ1-2; D remains ambiguous. The V and J ends lost 6 bases and 8 bases respectively, with 16 bases between them. The CDR3 sequence is 12 residues long. Germline CDR1 and CDR2: SQVTM and ANQGSEA. CDR3 sequence (DNA): TGCAGCGTCTCACTAGGTCGAATCGGCTACACCTTC. This codes for CSVSLGRIGYTF.

V usage is TRBV25-1 and J usage is TRBJ2-2; 9 bases are a match to TRBD1. The CDR3 runs 15 residues. The ends lost 2 bases at V and 3 bases at J; junction bases unmatched: 1. The V gene's germline CDR1 is MGHDK and CDR2 SYGVNS. CDR3 DNA sequence: TGTGCCAGCAGTGAAGGGACAGGGTACACCGGGGAGCTGTTTTTT. This codes for CASSEGTGYTGELFF.

V is TRBV11-2 and J is TRBJ2-1; TRBD2 aligns across 7 bases. V was pared by 0 bases and J by 2 bases, with 4 bases of the junction left unmatched. This CDR3 is 16 amino acids long. Looked up from germline, CDR1 is SGHAT and CDR2 is FQNNGV. CDR3 in amino acids: CASSLESGNAYNEQFF. The CDR3 DNA is TGTGCCAGCAGCTTAGAGAGCGGGAACGCCTACAATGAGCAGTTCTTC.

The table lists this clonotype with many counts. The chain couples TRBV20-1 to TRBJ1-1; no firm D call. CDR3 length: 11 amino acids. Germline CDR1 DFQATT, CDR2 SNEGSKA (reference sequence). V lost 3 bases and J 5 bases, leaving 7 bases between the germline ends. CDR3 sequence (DNA): TGCAGTGCTAGGGGTAGGACTGAAGCTTTCTTT. Translated: CSARGRTEAFF.

In this sample, this clonotype turned up a few times. A read error is possible here, since a much larger clone lies one base away. The chain carries TRBV20-1 and TRBJ2-1, with 7 bases that match TRBD2. Germline V CDR1 and CDR2: DFQATT, SNEGSKA (reference sequence). This CDR3 region has 14 residues. CDR3 DNA sequence: TGCGGTGCTAGTCGCGGGAGCTCCTACAATGAGCAGTTCTTC. It encodes CGASRGSSYNEQFF.

There are many counts of this clonotype. The rearrangement joins TRBV12-3 or TRBV12-4 to TRBJ1-4; D is unclear. This CDR3 has 13 residues. V dropped 6 bases and J dropped 8 bases, with 13 bases sitting between them. CDR3 region: CASSSGREEKLFF. The DNA of the CDR3 is TGTGCCAGCAGCAGCGGACGGGAGGAAAAACTGTTTTTT.

This clonotype was seen a few times. V usage is TRBV14 and J usage is TRBJ2-2; D call uncertain. Trimming stripped 4 bases from V and 1 base from J, with 7 bases between. CDR3 length: 14 residues. Germline CDR1 reads SGHDN; CDR2 reads FVKESK. The CDR3: CASSRPGNTGELFF. Written as DNA, the CDR3 is TGTGCCAGCAGCCGTCCAGGGAACACCGGGGAGCTGTTTTTT.

This sequence joins TRBV11-2 and TRBJ2-2; D ambiguous. The CDR3 runs to 12 residues. Germline CDR1 reads SGHAT; CDR2 reads FQNNGV. V was clipped by 4 bases and J by 7 bases, with 7 bases between them. DNA for the CDR3: TGTGCCAGCAGCTGGAATAACGGGGAGCTGTTTTTT. Its protein is CASSWNNGELFF.

A word on this clonotype: One base away lies a much larger clone, so this may be a sequencing read error. The chain uses TRBV15 and TRBJ2-5; D is ambiguous. The germline CDR1 and CDR2 sequences are LNHNV and YYDKDF (reference sequence). The V end was cut by 5 bases, the J end by 3 bases, with 4 bases between. This CDR3 is 11 amino acids long. The CDR3: CATSWEETQYF. Written as DNA, the CDR3 is TGTGCCACCAGCTGGGAAGAGACCCAGTACTTC.

This clonotype has at least ten counts. The chain employs TRBV7-3 and TRBJ2-2, with no clear D. V lost 3 bases to trimming and J lost 0 bases, with 8 bases between them. Germline values: CDR1 SGHTA, CDR2 FQGTGA. This CDR3 contains 15 residues. CDR3 loop: CASSLTGSNTGELFF. The DNA for the CDR3 is TGTGCCAGCAGCTTGACCGGATCGAACACCGGGGAGCTGTTTTTT.

This clonotype was counted many times. The chain couples TRBV5-1 to TRBJ1-5, with no clear D. CDR1 and CDR2 from the germline V gene are SGHRS and YFSETQ. CDR3 length: 14 amino acids. V was trimmed by 0 bases and J by 5 bases, leaving 9 bases between them. The DNA of the CDR3 is TGCGCCAGCAGCTTGGAAACAGCCTATCAGCCCCAGCATTTT. Its protein is CASSLETAYQPQHF.

This clonotype was observed at least ten times. The chain is built from TRBV6-5 and TRBJ2-7, with D uncertain. V was cut by 2 bases and J by 3 bases, with 8 bases left in between. This CDR3 is built from 13 residues. Germline values: CDR1 MNHEY, CDR2 SVGAGI. The CDR3 sequence is CASSYAFGYEQYF. CDR3 DNA: TGTGCCAGCAGTTACGCCTTCGGCTACGAGCAGTACTTC.